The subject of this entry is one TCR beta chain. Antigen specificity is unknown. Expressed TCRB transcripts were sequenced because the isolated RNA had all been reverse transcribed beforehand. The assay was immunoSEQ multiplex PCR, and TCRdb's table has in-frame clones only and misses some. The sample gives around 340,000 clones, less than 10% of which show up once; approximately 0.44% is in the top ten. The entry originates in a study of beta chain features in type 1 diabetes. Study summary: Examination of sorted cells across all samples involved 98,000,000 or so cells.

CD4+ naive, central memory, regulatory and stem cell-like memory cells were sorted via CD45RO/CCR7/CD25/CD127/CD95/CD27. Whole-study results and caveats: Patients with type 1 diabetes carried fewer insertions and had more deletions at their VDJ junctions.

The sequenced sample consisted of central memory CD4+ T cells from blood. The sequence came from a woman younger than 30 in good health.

This chain's CDR3 is CSAPGPGANVLTF. The CDR3 DNA sequence: TGCAGCGCCCCTGGGCCTGGGGCCAACGTCCTGACTTTC. The rearrangement links TRBV29-1 to TRBJ2-6; D is unclear. Germline CDR1 is SQVTM and CDR2 is ANQGSEA. The V end was cut by 7 bases, the J end by 2 bases, with 9 bases between. This CDR3 region has 13 residues.